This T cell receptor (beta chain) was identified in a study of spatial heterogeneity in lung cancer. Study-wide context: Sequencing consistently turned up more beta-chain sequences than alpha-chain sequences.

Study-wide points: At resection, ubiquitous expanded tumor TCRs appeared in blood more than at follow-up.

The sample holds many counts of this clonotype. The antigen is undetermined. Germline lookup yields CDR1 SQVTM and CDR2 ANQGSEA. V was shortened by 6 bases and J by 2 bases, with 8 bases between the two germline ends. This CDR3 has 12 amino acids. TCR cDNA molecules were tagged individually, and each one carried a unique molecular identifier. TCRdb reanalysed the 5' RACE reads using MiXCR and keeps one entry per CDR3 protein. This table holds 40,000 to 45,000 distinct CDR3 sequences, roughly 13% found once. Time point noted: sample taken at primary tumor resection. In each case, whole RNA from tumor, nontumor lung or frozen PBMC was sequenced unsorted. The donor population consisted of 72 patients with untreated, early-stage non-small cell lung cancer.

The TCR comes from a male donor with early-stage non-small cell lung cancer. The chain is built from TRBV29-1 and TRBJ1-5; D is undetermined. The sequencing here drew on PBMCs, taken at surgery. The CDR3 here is CSVRVGNQPQHF. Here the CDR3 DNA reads TGCAGCGTCCGAGTTGGCAATCAGCCCCAGCATTTT.